This T cell receptor beta chain was identified in a study of cytomegalovirus exposure and HLA in healthy donors. Vbeta (60) and Jbeta (13) primers were used in the PCR. Method: immunoSEQ multiplex PCR; TCRdb's copy keeps in-frame clones and lacks some. The profile shows more than 95,000 clones, 76% of them singletons. Germline CDR1 is SEHNR and CDR2 is FQNEAQ (reference sequence). V gave up 3 bases and J gave up 0 bases, with 4 bases separating them. This CDR3 has 13 residues. The source of this sequence is a man between 35 and 55 years old in good health and CMV-seropositive. Sequenced input: PBMCs. The chain uses TRBV7-9 and TRBJ2-3; D remains ambiguous. CDR3 DNA sequence: TGTGCCAGCAGCTTTCTCAGCACAGATACGCAGTATTTT. Its translation is CASSFLSTDTQYF.